Listed below are T cell receptor beta chains from one sample, sequenced in a study of patients and donors after allogeneic stem cell transplantation. TCRdb independently ran MiXCR on the RT-PCR reads; one entry per CDR3 protein. The sample contains 400,000 to 450,000 distinct CDR3 sequences, 16% of which appear only once. The sequencing input was blood, either unsorted or a sorted T cell fraction (not recorded which). Receptors originate from a human donor who was either an allogeneic HSCT recipient or a stem cell or donor lymphocyte infusion donor (not recorded which). It is not recorded whose cells these are; they may come from a transplant donor. Both conserved end residues are part of each CDR3.

j_gene,v_gene,len,CDR3aa
TRBJ2-5,TRBV20-1,12,CSAWDFQETQYF
TRBJ2-1,TRBV12-3/TRBV12-4,15,CASTLGLTPYNEQFF
TRBJ2-1,TRBV30,15,CAWSGTSGIYNEQFF
TRBJ1-3,TRBV2,16,CASSGIYQGSGNTIYF
TRBJ2-1,TRBV7-9,14,CASSGGLALSEQFF
TRBJ2-7,TRBV2,14,CASSVREGRYEQYF
TRBJ1-5,TRBV4-2,16,CASSQEQGAGNQPQHF
TRBJ2-5,TRBV3-1,15,CASSQVYHLGETQYF
TRBJ1-2,TRBV13,14,CASSTGRSAYGYTF
TRBJ1-1,TRBV6-1,13,CASSARLNTEAFF
TRBJ2-1,TRBV5-1,16,CASSLAGRSKYNEQFF
TRBJ1-6,TRBV6-5,15,CASSYSGPYNSPLHF
TRBJ2-3,TRBV15,17,CATSSQSPGTARDTQYF
TRBJ2-3,TRBV3-1,16,CASSQDRRGPTDTQYF
TRBJ2-3,TRBV20-1,14,CRELAGGLGDTQYF
TRBJ1-3,TRBV20-1,13,CSASPQIGNTIYF
TRBJ2-7,TRBV6-2/TRBV6-3,14,CASSYPDSPYEQYF
TRBJ1-1,TRBV12-3/TRBV12-4,13,CASSSHWNTEAFF
TRBJ1-4,TRBV13,15,CASSSGTGAQEKLFF
TRBJ2-1,TRBV12-3/TRBV12-4,14,CASSFRLALNEQFF
TRBJ2-1,TRBV20-1,16,CSARVGLAGDYNEQFF
TRBJ2-7,TRBV3-1,13,CASSWTPAHEQYF
TRBJ2-1,TRBV4-1,15,CASSYGLSSYNEQFF
TRBJ2-1,TRBV20-1,12,CSARDRDNEQFF
TRBJ2-6,TRBV5-4,14,CASSTYSGANVLTF